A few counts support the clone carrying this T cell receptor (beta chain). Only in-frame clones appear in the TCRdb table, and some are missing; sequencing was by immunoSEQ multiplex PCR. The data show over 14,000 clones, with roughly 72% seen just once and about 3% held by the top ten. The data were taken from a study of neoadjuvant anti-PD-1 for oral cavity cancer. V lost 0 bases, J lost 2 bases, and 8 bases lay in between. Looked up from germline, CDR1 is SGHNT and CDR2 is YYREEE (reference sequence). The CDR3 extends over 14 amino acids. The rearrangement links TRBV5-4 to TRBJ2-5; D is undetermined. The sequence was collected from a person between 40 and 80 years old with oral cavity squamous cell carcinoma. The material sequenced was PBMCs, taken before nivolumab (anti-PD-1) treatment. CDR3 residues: CASSLGLAQETQYF. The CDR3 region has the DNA TGTGCCAGCAGCTTGGGGTTAGCTCAAGAGACCCAGTACTTC.